This T cell receptor (beta chain) was sequenced in a study of response to subunit inactivated influenza vaccine (dated by TCRdb to about 2018). Study-wide context: To follow how T cells responded to a trivalent subunit inactivated influenza vaccine, the researchers relied on deep quantitative profiling of the T cell receptor repertoire.

This clonotype has a count of ten or more. Its antigen remains unidentified. Nothing much larger sits one base from this clone, and base qualities are not available. Points the paper makes about the study in general: It was suggested by the authors that each seasonal influenza vaccination may recruit only a limited number of new T cells.

Reading the germline V gene gives CDR1 SGHTA and CDR2 FQGNSA. The CDR3 holds 17 amino acids from the cysteine to the phenylalanine. Kept here is only the CDR3 DNA, which spans 51 bases and is read in frame from base 1. V is cut back by 0 bases and J by 2 bases, with 6 bases in the junction unmatched. The method was RT-PCR. TCRdb shows the sequencer as Illumina HiSeq 2500. TCRdb reprocessed the public reads (quality trimming at Q25 with fastp, clone calling with MiXCR) and kept in-frame beta chains. All rows with the same CDR3 protein become a single entry with the most common DNA and genes. This sample holds around 710,000 distinct CDR3 sequences; approximately 14% were observed only once. Of the sample, 6% to 8% is held by the ten largest clones.

The TCR originated in a man in his fifties who received an inactivated influenza vaccine. Donor details come from another sample of the same person, matched by shared clones. This specimen consisted of PBMCs from blood, obtained approximately 15 days before vaccination. The V gene is TRBV7-2 and the J gene is TRBJ2-3; 9 bases in the middle match TRBD2. The DNA reads as follows: TGTGCCAGCAGCTTAGCGGGAGCGGGGGGAGCCACAGATACGCAGTATTTT. Its product reads: CASSLAGAGGATDTQYF.